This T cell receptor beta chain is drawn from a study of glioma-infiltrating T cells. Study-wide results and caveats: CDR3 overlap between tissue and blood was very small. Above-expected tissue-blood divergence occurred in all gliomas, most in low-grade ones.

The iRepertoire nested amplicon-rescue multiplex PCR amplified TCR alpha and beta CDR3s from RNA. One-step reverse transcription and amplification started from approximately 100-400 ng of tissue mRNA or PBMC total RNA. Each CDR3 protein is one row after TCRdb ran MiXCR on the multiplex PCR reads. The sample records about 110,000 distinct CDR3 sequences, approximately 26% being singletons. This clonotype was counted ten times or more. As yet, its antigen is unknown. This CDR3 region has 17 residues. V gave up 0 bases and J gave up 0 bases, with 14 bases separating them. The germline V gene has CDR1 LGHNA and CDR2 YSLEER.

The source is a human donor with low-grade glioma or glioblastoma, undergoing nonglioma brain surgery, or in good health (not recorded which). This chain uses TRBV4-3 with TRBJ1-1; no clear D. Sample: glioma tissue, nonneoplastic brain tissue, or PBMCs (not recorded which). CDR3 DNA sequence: TGCGCCAGCAGCCAAGATAAAATGGCAGCGATGAACACTGAAGCTTTCTTT. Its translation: CASSQDKMAAMNTEAFF.